The text below deals with one T cell receptor (beta chain). Its antigen is not identified. The data originate from a study of blood T cells in healthy people across ages. Study-level background: About one barcoded beta molecule per two T cells was captured by template switching.

Each donor supplied ten milliliters of peripheral blood. The CDR3 length is 17 residues. Germline-derived CDR1 and CDR2 are LGHNT and FRNRAP. Trimming took off 3 bases at V and 0 bases at J, with 15 bases between the two ends. General study findings and limits: As naive T cell percentage varied, TCR beta diversity correlated strongly with it. Long-lived donors carried more naive CD4+ cells and greater diversity than aged donors.

It was with a sample-barcoded 5' primer and a J-beta primer mix that a second PCR of about 6 to 12 cycles was run. TCRdb reanalysed the 5' RACE reads using MiXCR and keeps one entry per CDR3 protein. The data hold 1.2 million to 1.5 million distinct CDR3 sequences, with 40% to 50% observed a single time. V is TRBV12-5 and J is TRBJ1-5; D perhaps matches TRBD1 (5 bases). The sequencing sample was made of blood. This receptor was obtained from a woman younger than 30 in good health. CDR3 in DNA: TGTGCTAGTGGTTTAGGCTTGGGGGATTTTAGCAATCAGCCCCAGCATTTT. This translates into CASGLGLGDFSNQPQHF.